This TCR beta chain appears in the sequencing data of a study of immune characterization of retroperitoneal liposarcoma. TCRdb recomputed calls from the PCR reads with MiXCR, one row per CDR3 protein. The sample includes 8,500 to 11,000 distinct CDR3 sequences, 28% of them seen just once. This clonotype was counted ten times or more. The germline gives CDR1 MNHNY, CDR2 SVGAGI (reference sequence). The CDR3 consists of 13 residues. This clonotype originated in a female donor with retroperitoneal liposarcoma. The rearrangement links TRBV6-6 to TRBJ2-1; D is undetermined. Gene TRBJ2-7 matches the end of the DNA better, so the J call may be wrong. Sequencing used tumor tissue. The DNA for the CDR3 is TGTGCCAGCAGTTACTCGGGGTGGTACGAGCAGTACTTC. Amino acid sequence: CASSYSGWYEQYF.